The clone carrying this T cell receptor (beta chain) was seen many times. CDR3 length: 13 amino acids. V was clipped by 2 bases and J by 13 bases, with 14 bases between them. Germline V gene data show CDR1 as SNHLY and CDR2 as FYNNEI. These data belong to a study of T cells in Graves' hyperthyroidism and ophthalmopathy. Those with hyperthyroidism were 18 to 65 years old, newly diagnosed, and ill for under 2 months. The TCR beta CDR3 regions underwent amplification using RNA transcripts as the source. TCR CDR3 regions were first amplified by RT-PCR with HTBI primers. Using its own MiXCR run on the multiplex PCR reads, TCRdb lists one record per CDR3 protein. The data hold more than 250,000 distinct CDR3 sequences, with 15% observed a single time.

The sample comprised blood. The genes are TRBV2 and TRBJ2-2, with D unclear. The receptor was isolated from a woman between 50 and 59 years old with Graves' hyperthyroidism that later progressed to Graves' ophthalmopathy. CDR3 residues: CASSERTATWLFF. For the CDR3, the DNA is TGTGCCAGCAGTGAACGGACGGCAACTTGGCTGTTTTTT. Variable domain in full (rest from reference TRBV2 and TRBJ2-2): EPEVTQTPSHQVTQMGQEVILRCVPISNHLYFYWYRQILGQKVEFLVSFYNNEISEKSEIFDDQFSVERPDGSNFTLKIRSTKLEDSAMYFCASSERTATWLFFGEGSRLTVL.